This T cell receptor (beta chain) was sequenced in a study of blood T cell repertoires in COVID-19. The overall study: Italy, Spain and the United States were the sources of the convalescent and acute COVID-19 samples. Sample material is recorded as cDNA or gDNA derived from T cells, B-cell-depleted T cells, or PBMCs.

Per the study methods: Amplified reference gene primers provided the basis for estimating nucleated cell counts. The assay was immunoSEQ multiplex PCR, and TCRdb's table has in-frame clones only and misses some. V and J calls and clone size are given by that table; D and trimming were obtained from the DNA. This sample has roughly 39,000 clones, with approximately 88% found just once. Germline V gene data show CDR1 as SGDLS and CDR2 as YYNGEE. This CDR3 region has 15 residues. V shed 0 bases and J shed 5 bases, with 11 bases lying between them. The sequence came from a woman aged 70-85 years with acute or convalescent COVID-19. V is TRBV9 and J is TRBJ1-4; D is perhaps TRBD1 (5 bases). The sample taken for sequencing was peripheral blood. CDR3 DNA sequence: TGTGCCAGCAGCGTAGGTGGGACTTTCAATGAAAAACTGTTTTTT. The encoded protein is CASSVGGTFNEKLFF.